What follows are 4 T cell receptor beta chains derived from one specimen sequenced in a study of draining lymph node invasion in breast cancer. Sorting for CD4+ CD45RA- CD25high cells yielded memory regulatory T cells. TCRdb recomputed calls from the bulk RNA-seq reads with MiXCR, one row per CDR3 protein. Among about 3,000 distinct CDR3 sequences, approximately 50% were seen once, and the ten largest hold around 3.6%. Sequencing was done on a sample of sorted memory Tregs from a lymph node. The source of these receptors is a female donor with luminal breast cancer.

The chain uses TRBV5-5 and TRBJ2-1; 7 bases are a match to TRBD2. CDR3 length equals 15 residues. In germline, CDR1 is SGHKS, CDR2 YYEKEE (reference sequence). V was pared by 5 bases and J by 0 bases, with 5 bases of the junction left unmatched. The chain's CDR3 is CASRAPGGSYNEQFF. Here the CDR3 DNA reads TGTGCCAGCAGAGCTCCGGGGGGCTCCTACAATGAGCAGTTCTTC.

This clonotype was counted between two and nine times. The rearrangement uses TRBV4-3 and TRBJ2-1, with D tentatively TRBD2 (5 bases). The CDR3 loop spans 15 amino acids. The V and J ends lost 3 bases and 8 bases respectively, with 17 bases between them. The germline V gene encodes CDR1 LGHNA and CDR2 YSLEER. CDR3 sequence (DNA): TGCGCCAGCAGCCAGGGCGGGCTCCCTGGTGATGAGCAGTTCTTC. This gives the protein CASSQGGLPGDEQFF.

The chain links TRBV24-1 to TRBJ1-2, with 10 bases matching TRBD1. CDR3 size: 16 residues. Germline CDR1 and CDR2: KGHDR and SFDVKD. V lost 5 bases and J lost 3; bases outside the gene matches: 8. The CDR3 nucleotides read TGTGCCACCAGTGGCCCGGGACAGGGGACTTACTATGGCTACACCTTC. Its translation is CATSGPGQGTYYGYTF.

This clonotype was picked up a small number of times. The germline gene is not matched at one end of the junction; a read error may be the cause. The CDR3 reads CASRQGLAGGQETQYF. CDR3 nucleotides: TGCGCCAGCAGACAAGGACTAGCGGGGGGCCAAGAGACCCAGTACTTC. This chain joins TRBV4-1 and TRBJ2-5; TRBD2 matches at 14 bases. This CDR3 comprises 16 residues. Germline loops: CDR1 MGHRA, CDR2 YSYEKL.